These T cell receptor beta chains were read from a single sample in a study of beta chain features in type 1 diabetes. The data were produced by immunoSEQ multiplex PCR, yet TCRdb's version contains in-frame clones alone and is incomplete. The table records 600,000 to 700,000 clones, around 12% of them present only once. Material: naive CD4+ T cells from blood. Receptor source: a man aged 30 to 45 with type 1 diabetes. Both conserved end residues are part of each CDR3. D genes are given only for firm matches. Some rows have no size entry. The others give once, few or many, or a class for an expanded clone.

j_call v_call d_call clone_size cdr3_aa cdr3_nt
TRBJ2-7 TRBV11-2 TRBD1 once CASSLAGTGSSEQYF TGTGCCAGCAGCTTGGCCGGGACAGGGTCCTCCGAGCAGTACTTC
TRBJ1-5 TRBV2 NA NA CASSEARVLQPQHF TGTGCCAGCAGTGAAGCGAGAGTTTTACAGCCCCAGCATTTT
TRBJ1-1 TRBV5-8 NA NA CASSLGVGTEAFF TGTGCCAGCAGCTTGGGGGTGGGCACTGAAGCTTTCTTT
TRBJ1-6 TRBV7-9 NA NA CASTTGQIYNSPLHF TGTGCCAGCACGACTGGGCAGATCTATAATTCACCCCTCCACTTT
TRBJ2-7 TRBV5-1 NA NA CASSLGLQGPYEQYF TGCGCCAGCAGCTTGGGTCTTCAGGGACCCTACGAGCAGTACTTC
TRBJ1-6 TRBV27 NA NA CASSFYRDGNYNSPLHF TGTGCCAGCAGTTTTTACCGGGACGGGAACTATAATTCACCCCTCCACTTT
TRBJ1-5 TRBV4-2 NA NA CASSQDGSNQPQHF TGTGCCAGCAGCCAAGATGGGAGCAATCAGCCCCAGCATTTT
TRBJ2-1 TRBV10-3 TRBD1 few CAVGTGMTDEQFF TGTGCCGTGGGGACAGGGATGACGGATGAGCAGTTCTTC
TRBJ1-6 TRBV2 NA NA CASSEDVGRNSPLHF TGTGCCAGCAGTGAAGATGTGGGAAGGAATTCACCCCTCCACTTT
TRBJ2-7 TRBV5-6 NA NA CASSLEARIPYEQYF TGTGCCAGCAGCTTGGAGGCACGGATACCCTACGAGCAGTACTTC
TRBJ1-2 TRBV4-3 TRBD1 few CASSQDWDRVYYGYTF TGCGCCAGCAGCCAAGATTGGGACAGAGTTTACTATGGCTACACCTTC
TRBJ1-3 TRBV15 NA NA CATSRDRNGNTIYF TGTGCCACCAGCAGAGACCGTAATGGAAACACCATATATTTT
TRBJ2-7 TRBV29-1 TRBD1 few CSVGGQGRSGASEQYF TGCAGCGTTGGGGGACAGGGGCGGTCAGGGGCCTCCGAGCAGTACTTC
TRBJ2-5 TRBV5-6 NA few CASTTYVQETQYF TGTGCCAGCACTACCTACGTACAAGAGACCCAGTACTTC
TRBJ1-2 TRBV28 TRBD1 NA CASSSTDREGYTF TGTGCCAGCAGTTCCACCGACAGGGAAGGCTACACCTTC
TRBJ1-2 TRBV2 NA few CASSEALYGYTF TGTGCCAGCAGTGAAGCGCTTTATGGCTACACCTTC